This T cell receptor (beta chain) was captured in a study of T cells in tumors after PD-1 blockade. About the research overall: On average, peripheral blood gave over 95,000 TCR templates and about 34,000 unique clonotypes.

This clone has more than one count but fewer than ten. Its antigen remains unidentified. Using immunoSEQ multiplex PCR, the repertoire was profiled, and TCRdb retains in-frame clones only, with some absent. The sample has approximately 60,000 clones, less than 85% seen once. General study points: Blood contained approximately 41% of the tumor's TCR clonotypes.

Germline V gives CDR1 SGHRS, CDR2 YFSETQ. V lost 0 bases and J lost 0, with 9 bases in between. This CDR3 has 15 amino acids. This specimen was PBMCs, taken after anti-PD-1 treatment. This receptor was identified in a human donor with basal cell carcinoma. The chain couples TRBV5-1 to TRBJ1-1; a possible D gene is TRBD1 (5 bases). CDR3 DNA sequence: TGCGCCAGCAGCTTGGCGAGGGGAGTGAACACTGAAGCTTTCTTT. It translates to CASSLARGVNTEAFF.